This TCR beta chain was obtained from a study of post-analysis software for immune sequencing data. Tagging with unique molecular identifiers was a feature of the TCR beta cDNA libraries. TCRdb itself ran the PCR reads through MiXCR, one entry per CDR3 protein. The table shows 400,000 to 500,000 distinct CDR3 sequences, with more than 30% occurring only once. The TCR sequence derives from a girl aged 2 to 9 with multiple sclerosis. Sequences were obtained from blood.

CDR3 region: CASSPGTFNTEAFF. CDR3 bases: TGTGCCAGCTCACCAGGGACATTTAACACTGAAGCTTTCTTT. The genes are TRBV18 and TRBJ1-1; D might be TRBD1 (6 bases). This CDR3 has 14 residues. Germline CDR1 KGHSH, CDR2 LQKENI. Between the trimmed V and J ends, which lost 2 bases and 2 bases, there was a span of 9 bases.